The present TCR beta chain was sequenced within a study of blood T cell repertoires in COVID-19 (dated by TCRdb to the early 2020s). For context, the study as a whole: The collaborator samples originated in the United States, Italy and Spain and spanned the acute and convalescent phases of COVID-19. The samples were drawn from two sources: the first 160 participants of the ongoing ImmuneRACE study, and fewer than 1,500 subjects contributed by 6 global collaborators. Deeply sampled blood TCRbeta repertoires from subjects exposed to, actively infected with, or recovered from COVID-19 were included in the dataset. Where HLA class I and class II types were available, the types were taken from metadata supplied by the sample provider, not from assay-based typing. The sample metadata nearly always contained a de-identified subject ID, COVID-19 status, age in years and sex. The material from the prospective study consisted of cDNA or gDNA derived from T cells, B-cell-depleted T cells, or PBMCs. The repertoires were released in a freely available public database intended as a resource for research on the immune response to SARS-CoV-2.

Each collaborating institution followed its own protocols to collect whole blood in K2EDTA tubes. For TCRbeta analysis, collaborator samples were shipped as frozen whole blood, as isolated PBMCs, or as DNA extracted from either sample type. TCRbeta CDR3 regions were amplified from genomic DNA by means of the immunoSEQ Assay, a bias-controlled multiplex PCR. The original methods were these. The number of nucleated cells in each sample was estimated from the amplification of reference gene primers within the assay. Sequence reads were collapsed and filtered to measure the absolute abundance of every unique TCRbeta CDR3 rearrangement. Productive Simpson clonality was computed per sample as the square root of Simpson's diversity index over productive rearrangements. The immuneACCESS repertoire file appears here via TCRdb, limited to in-frame rearrangements. These files lack a portion of the clones; in checked studies, under half of the deficit traces to unresolved V genes, and the cause of the others is not known. That table supplies the V and J calls and clone size; D and trimming were determined from the DNA. The sample records some 70,000 clones, 91% of which are singletons. Of the sample, around 7% falls within the top ten clones.

Comment on this clone: No cognate antigen has been identified for it. Qualities for individual bases were not recorded, and no much larger clone is one base off.

The germline V gene encodes CDR1 LNHDA and CDR2 SQIVND (reference sequence). From the cysteine through the phenylalanine, the CDR3 covers 16 amino acids. Only CDR3 DNA is held: 48 bases, read in frame from base 1. Relative to germline, V is 7 bases shorter and J is 0 bases shorter, with 13 bases between their ends. Beyond this particular receptor, the publication reports: Clinical and demographic metadata were provided uncurated, with the amount varying by source and participant.

This TCR was recovered from a human donor in a cohort sampled during active COVID-19. This receptor chain uses TRBV19 and TRBJ2-6, with no D gene named confidently. The sample was peripheral blood. CDR3 reads: CASMDRGHSGANVLTF. The bases read TGTGCCAGTATGGATCGTGGGCACTCTGGGGCCAACGTCCTGACTTTC.